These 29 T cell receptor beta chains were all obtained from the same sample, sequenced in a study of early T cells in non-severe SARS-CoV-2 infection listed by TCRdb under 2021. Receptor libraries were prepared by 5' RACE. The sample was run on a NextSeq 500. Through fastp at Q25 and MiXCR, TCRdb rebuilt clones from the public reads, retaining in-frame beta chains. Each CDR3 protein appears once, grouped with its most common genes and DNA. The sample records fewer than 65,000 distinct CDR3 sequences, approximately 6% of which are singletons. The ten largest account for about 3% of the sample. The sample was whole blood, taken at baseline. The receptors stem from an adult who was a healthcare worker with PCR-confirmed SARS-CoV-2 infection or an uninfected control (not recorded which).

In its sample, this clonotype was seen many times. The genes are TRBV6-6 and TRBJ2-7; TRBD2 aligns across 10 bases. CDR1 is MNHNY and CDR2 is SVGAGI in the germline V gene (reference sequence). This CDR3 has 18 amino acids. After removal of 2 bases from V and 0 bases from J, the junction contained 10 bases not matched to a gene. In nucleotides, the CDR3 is TGTGCCAGCAGTTACCCTAGCGGGAGAGGGTTCTACTCCTACGAGCAGTACTTC. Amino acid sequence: CASSYPSGRGFYSYEQYF.

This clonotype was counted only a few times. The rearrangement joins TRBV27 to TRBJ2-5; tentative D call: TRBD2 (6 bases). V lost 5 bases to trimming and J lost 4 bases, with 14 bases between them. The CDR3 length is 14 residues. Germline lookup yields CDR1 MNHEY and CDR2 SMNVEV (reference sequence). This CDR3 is CASSPRFSGETQYF. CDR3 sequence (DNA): TGTGCCAGCAGTCCCCGGTTTAGCGGAGAGACCCAGTACTTC.

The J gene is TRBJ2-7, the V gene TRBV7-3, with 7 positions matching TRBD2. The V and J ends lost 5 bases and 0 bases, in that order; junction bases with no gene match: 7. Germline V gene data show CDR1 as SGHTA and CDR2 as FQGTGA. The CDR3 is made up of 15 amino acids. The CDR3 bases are TGTGCCAGCAGCATCTCTAGCGGTAGCTCCTACGAGCAGTACTTC. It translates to CASSISSGSSYEQYF.

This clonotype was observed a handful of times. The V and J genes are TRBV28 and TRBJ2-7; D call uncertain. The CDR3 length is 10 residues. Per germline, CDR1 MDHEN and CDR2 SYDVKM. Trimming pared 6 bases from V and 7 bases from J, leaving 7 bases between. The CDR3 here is CASSLKEQYF. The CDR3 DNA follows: TGTGCCAGCAGCCTGAAGGAGCAGTACTTC.

CDR3 DNA: TGTGCCAGCAGTTACTCTAATGGAGATCGGGGCGAGCAGTACTTC. Protein sequence: CASSYSNGDRGEQYF. V and J are TRBV6-6 and TRBJ2-7, with TRBD2 as a possible D gene (5 bases). This CDR3 is 15 amino acids long. Trimming removed 0 bases from V and 6 bases from J, with 15 bases in between. Germline V gives CDR1 MNHNY, CDR2 SVGAGI (reference sequence).

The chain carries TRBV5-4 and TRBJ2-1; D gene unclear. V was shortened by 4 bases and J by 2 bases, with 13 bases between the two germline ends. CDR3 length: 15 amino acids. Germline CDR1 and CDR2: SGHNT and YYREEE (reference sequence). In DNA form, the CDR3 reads TGTGCCAGCAGCCGGATAGTGAGAACCTACAATGAGCAGTTCTTC. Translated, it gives CASSRIVRTYNEQFF.

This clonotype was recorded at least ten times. CDR3 sequence (DNA): TGCGCCAGCAGCCCCGGACTAGCGGACAATGAGCAGTTCTTC. Translating gives CASSPGLADNEQFF. This chain links TRBV4-3 with TRBJ2-1; 10 bases align to TRBD2. This CDR3 has 14 amino acids. Per the germline V gene, CDR1 is LGHNA and CDR2 is YSLEER. Germline trimming cut 4 bases from V and 5 bases from J; bases unmatched to any gene: 2.

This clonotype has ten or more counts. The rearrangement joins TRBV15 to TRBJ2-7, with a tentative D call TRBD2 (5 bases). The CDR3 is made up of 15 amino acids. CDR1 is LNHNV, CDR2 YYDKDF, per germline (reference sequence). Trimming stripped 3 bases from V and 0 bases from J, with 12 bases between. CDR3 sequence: CATSSARGFSYEQYF. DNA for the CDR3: TGTGCCACCAGCAGTGCACGGGGTTTCTCCTACGAGCAGTACTTC.

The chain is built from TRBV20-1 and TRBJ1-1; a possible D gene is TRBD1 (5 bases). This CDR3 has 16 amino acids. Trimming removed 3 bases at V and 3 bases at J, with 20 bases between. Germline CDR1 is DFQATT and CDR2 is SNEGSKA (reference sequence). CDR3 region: CSASPLGQGRDTEAFF. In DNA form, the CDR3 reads TGCAGTGCTAGTCCCCTGGGGCAAGGCCGGGACACTGAAGCTTTCTTT.

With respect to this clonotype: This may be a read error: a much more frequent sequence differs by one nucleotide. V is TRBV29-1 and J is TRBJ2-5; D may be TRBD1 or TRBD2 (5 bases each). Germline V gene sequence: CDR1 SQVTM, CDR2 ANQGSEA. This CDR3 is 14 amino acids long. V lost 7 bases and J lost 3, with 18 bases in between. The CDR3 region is CSARGRDEKETQYF. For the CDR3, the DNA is TGCAGCGCCCGGGGCAGGGATGAAAAAGAGACCCAGTACTTC.

The CDR3 sequence: CASSYRRGQGFYEQYF. CDR3 sequence (DNA): TGTGCCAGCAGTTACCGAAGGGGACAGGGATTCTACGAGCAGTACTTC. The genes are TRBV6-5 and TRBJ2-7; 9 nucleotides align to TRBD1. Unmatched junction bases numbered 8, after V lost 2 bases and J lost 3 bases. The germline gives CDR1 MNHEY, CDR2 SVGAGI. The CDR3 runs 16 residues.

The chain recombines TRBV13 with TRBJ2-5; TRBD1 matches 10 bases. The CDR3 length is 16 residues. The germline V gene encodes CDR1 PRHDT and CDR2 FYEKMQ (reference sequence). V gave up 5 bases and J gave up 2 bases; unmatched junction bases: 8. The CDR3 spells CASSVPDRGLQETQYF. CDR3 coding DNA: TGTGCCAGCAGCGTTCCAGACAGGGGGCTTCAAGAGACCCAGTACTTC. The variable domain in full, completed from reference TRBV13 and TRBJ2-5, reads AAGVIQSPRHLIKEKRETATLKCYPIPRHDTVYWYQQGPGQDPQFLISFYEKMQSDKGSIPDRFSAQQFSDYHSELNMSSLELGDSALYFCASSVPDRGLQETQYFGPGTRLLVL.

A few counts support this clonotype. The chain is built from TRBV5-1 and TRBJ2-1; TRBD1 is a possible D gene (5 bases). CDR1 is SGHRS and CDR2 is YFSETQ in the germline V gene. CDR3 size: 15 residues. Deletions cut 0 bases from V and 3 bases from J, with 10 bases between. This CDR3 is CASSLDGQLYNEQFF. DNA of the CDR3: TGCGCCAGCAGCTTGGACGGACAACTCTACAATGAGCAGTTCTTC.

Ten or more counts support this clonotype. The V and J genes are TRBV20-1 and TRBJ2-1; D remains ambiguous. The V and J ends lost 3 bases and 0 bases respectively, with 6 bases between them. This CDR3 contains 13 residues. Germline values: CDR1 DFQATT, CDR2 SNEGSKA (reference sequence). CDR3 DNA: TGCAGTGCTAGGCGGAGCTCCTACAATGAGCAGTTCTTC. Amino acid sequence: CSARRSSYNEQFF.

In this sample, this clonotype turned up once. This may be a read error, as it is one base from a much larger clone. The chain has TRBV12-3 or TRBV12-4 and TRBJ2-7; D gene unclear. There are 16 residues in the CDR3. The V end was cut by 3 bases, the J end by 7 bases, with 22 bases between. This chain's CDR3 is CASSFGPTGAAGEQYF. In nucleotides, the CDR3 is TGTGCCAGCAGTTTCGGGCCGACGGGTGCTGCTGGGGAGCAGTACTTC.

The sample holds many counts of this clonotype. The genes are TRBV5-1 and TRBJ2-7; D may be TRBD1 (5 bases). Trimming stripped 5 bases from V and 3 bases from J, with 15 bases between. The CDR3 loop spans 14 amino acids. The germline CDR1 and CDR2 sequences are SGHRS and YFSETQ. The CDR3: CASRYRQFHYEQYF. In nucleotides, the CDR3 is TGCGCCAGCAGATACAGACAGTTCCACTACGAGCAGTACTTC. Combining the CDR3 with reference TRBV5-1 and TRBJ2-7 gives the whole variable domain KAGVTQTPRYLIKTRGQQVTLSCSPISGHRSVSWYQQTPGQGLQFLFEYFSETQRNKGNFPGRFSGRQFSNSRSEMNVSTLELGDSALYLCASRYRQFHYEQYFGPGTRLTVT.

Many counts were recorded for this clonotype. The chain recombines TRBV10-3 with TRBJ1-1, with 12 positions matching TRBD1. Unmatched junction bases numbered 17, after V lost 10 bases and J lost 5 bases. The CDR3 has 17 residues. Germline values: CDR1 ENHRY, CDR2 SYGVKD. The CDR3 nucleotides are TGTGCCACCACCAGATCGTCGGGACAGGGGGCGCAAACTGAAGCTTTCTTT. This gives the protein CATTRSSGQGAQTEAFF.

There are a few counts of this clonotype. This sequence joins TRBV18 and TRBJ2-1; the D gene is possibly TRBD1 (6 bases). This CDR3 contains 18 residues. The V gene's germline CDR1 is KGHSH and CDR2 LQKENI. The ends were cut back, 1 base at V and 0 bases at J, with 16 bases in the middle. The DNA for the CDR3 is TGTGCCAGCTCACCACAGGACAGACCCCCTAGCTCCTACAATGAGCAGTTCTTC. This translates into CASSPQDRPPSSYNEQFF.

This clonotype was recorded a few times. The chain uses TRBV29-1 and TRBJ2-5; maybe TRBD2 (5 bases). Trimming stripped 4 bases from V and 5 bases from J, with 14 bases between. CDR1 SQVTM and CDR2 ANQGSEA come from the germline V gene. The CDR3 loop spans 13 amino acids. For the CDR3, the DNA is TGCAGCGTTGGCGAGGGTCGGGCGGAGACCCAGTACTTC. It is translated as CSVGEGRAETQYF. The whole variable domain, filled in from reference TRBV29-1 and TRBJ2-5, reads SAVISQKPSRDICQRGTSLTIQCQVDSQVTMMFWYRQQPGQSLTLIATANQGSEATYESGFVIDKFPISRPNLTFSTLTVSNMSPEDSSIYLCSVGEGRAETQYFGPGTRLLVL.

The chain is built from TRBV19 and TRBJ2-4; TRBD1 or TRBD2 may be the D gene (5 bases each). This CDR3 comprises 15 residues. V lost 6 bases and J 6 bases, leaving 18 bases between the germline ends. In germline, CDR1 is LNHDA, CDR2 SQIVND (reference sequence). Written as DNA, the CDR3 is TGTGCCAGTAGGTTAGATAGGGACCGTACAAACATTCAGTACTTC. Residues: CASRLDRDRTNIQYF. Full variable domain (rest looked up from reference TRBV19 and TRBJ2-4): DGGITQSPKYLFRKEGQNVTLSCEQNLNHDAMYWYRQDPGQGLRLIYYSQIVNDFQKGDIAEGYSVSREKKESFPLTVTSAQKNPTAFYLCASRLDRDRTNIQYFGAGTRLSVL.

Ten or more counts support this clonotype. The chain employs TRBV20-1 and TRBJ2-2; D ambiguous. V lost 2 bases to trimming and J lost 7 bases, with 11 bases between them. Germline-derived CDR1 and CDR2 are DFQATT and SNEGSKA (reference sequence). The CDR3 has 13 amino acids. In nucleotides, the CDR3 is TGCAGTGCTAGACGCCGGGCGATCGGGGAGCTGTTTTTT. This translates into CSARRRAIGELFF.

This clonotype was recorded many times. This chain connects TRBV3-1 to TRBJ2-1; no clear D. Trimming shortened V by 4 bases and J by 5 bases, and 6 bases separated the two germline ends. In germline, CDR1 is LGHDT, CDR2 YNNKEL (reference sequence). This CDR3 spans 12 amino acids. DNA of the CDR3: TGTGCCAGCAGCCCAACGAACAATGAGCAGTTCTTC. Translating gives CASSPTNNEQFF.

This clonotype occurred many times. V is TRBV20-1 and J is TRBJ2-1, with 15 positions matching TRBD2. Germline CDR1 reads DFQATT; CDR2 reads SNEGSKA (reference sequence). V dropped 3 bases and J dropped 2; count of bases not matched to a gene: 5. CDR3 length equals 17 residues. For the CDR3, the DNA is TGCAGTGCTAGCGGACTAGCGGGAGGGGTCGCCTACAATGAGCAGTTCTTC. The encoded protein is CSASGLAGGVAYNEQFF.

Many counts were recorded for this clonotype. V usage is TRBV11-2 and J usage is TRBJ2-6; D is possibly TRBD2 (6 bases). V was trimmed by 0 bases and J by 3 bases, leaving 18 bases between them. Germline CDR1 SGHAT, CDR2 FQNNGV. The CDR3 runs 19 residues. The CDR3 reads CASSLDLKSRGGGANVLTF. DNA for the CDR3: TGTGCCAGCAGCTTAGATCTTAAGTCGCGGGGCGGTGGGGCCAACGTCCTGACTTTC.

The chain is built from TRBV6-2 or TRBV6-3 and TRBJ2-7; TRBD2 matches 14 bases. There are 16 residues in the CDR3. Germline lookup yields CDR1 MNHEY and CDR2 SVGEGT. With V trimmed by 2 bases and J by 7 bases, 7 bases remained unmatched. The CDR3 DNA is TGTGCCAGCAGTTACCCGGGACTAGCGGGAGTAGGGGAGCAGTACTTC. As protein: CASSYPGLAGVGEQYF.

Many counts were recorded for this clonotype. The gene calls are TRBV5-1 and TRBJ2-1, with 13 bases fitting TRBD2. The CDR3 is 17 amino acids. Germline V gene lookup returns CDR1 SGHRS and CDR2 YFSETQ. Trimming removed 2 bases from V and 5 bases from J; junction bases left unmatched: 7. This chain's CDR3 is CASSFGLAGAEHNEQFF. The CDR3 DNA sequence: TGCGCCAGCAGCTTTGGACTAGCGGGAGCAGAGCACAATGAGCAGTTCTTC. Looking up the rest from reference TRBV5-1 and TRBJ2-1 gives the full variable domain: KAGVTQTPRYLIKTRGQQVTLSCSPISGHRSVSWYQQTPGQGLQFLFEYFSETQRNKGNFPGRFSGRQFSNSRSEMNVSTLELGDSALYLCASSFGLAGAEHNEQFFGPGTRLTVL.

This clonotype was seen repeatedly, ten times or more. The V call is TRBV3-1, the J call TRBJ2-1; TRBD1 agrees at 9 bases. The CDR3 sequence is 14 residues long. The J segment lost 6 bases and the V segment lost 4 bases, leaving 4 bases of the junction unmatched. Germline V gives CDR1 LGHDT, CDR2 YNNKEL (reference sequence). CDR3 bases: TGTGCCAGCAGCCCCCGGGGACAGGGCAATGAGCAGTTCTTC. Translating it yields CASSPRGQGNEQFF.

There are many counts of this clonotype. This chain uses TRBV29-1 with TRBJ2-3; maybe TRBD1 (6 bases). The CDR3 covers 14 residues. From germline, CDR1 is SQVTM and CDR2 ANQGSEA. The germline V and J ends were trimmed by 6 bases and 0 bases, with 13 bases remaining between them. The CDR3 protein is CSVTGSVSTDTQYF. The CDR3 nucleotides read TGCAGCGTCACAGGGAGTGTGAGCACAGATACGCAGTATTTT.

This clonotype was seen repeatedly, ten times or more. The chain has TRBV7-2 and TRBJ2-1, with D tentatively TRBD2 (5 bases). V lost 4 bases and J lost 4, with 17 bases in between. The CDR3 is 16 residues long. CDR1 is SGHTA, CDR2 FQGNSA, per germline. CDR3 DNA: TGTGCCAGCAGCTCCCTAGGCTTGCGGGTGTACAATGAGCAGTTCTTC. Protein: CASSSLGLRVYNEQFF.